This T cell receptor (beta chain) was captured in a study of blood T cell repertoires in COVID-19. Study details: Acute and convalescent COVID-19 specimens originated in the United States, Italy and Spain. The analysed material was cDNA or gDNA that came from T cells, B-cell-depleted T cells, or PBMCs.

In the original analysis: Reference gene primer amplification gave estimated nucleated cell counts. The method was immunoSEQ multiplex PCR; TCRdb's version includes in-frame clones alone and lacks a portion of them. V and J calls and clone size come straight from that table; D and trimming were deduced from the DNA. The sample has roughly 250,000 clones, approximately 80% seen once; the top ten hold roughly 4.9%. The CDR3 has 14 amino acids. Germline V CDR1 and CDR2: SGHNT, YENEEA. V was shortened by 4 bases and J by 1 base, with 8 bases between the two germline ends. This clone has only one observation. This CDR3 is also generated by other DNA sequences in the sample.

Sequencing used peripheral blood. V and J are TRBV11-3 and TRBJ2-1; D perhaps matches TRBD2 (6 bases). This clonotype originated in an elderly woman with active or convalescent COVID-19. The CDR3 nucleotides are TGTGCCAGCAGCTCCGGGGGTTCCTACAATGAGCAGTTCTTC. It codes for CASSSGGSYNEQFF. The full variable domain, completed using reference TRBV11-3 and TRBJ2-1, is EAGVVQSPRYKIIEKKQPVAFWCNPISGHNTLYWYLQNLGQGPELLIRYENEEAVDDSQLPKDRFSAERLKGVDSTLKIQPAELGDSAVYLCASSSGGSYNEQFFGPGTRLTVL.